This T cell receptor (beta chain) came from a study of blood T cell repertoires in COVID-19. Study at large: The analysed material was cDNA or gDNA that came from T cells, B-cell-depleted T cells, or PBMCs.

Profiled with immunoSEQ multiplex PCR; TCRdb holds only in-frame clones, not every one. The sample contains 140,000 to 150,000 clones, about three quarters of which appear only once. Germline V gene lookup returns CDR1 SGHRS and CDR2 YFSETQ. J was trimmed by 4 bases and V by 1 base; bases with no gene match: 11. The CDR3 spans 18 residues. The genes are TRBV5-1 and TRBJ2-1; 10 bases align to TRBD2. The receptor was isolated from a woman between 55 and 75 years old with acute or convalescent COVID-19. Sequencing used peripheral blood. CDR3: CASSLTGLAVPIYNEQFF. DNA for the CDR3: TGCGCCAGCAGCTTGACAGGACTAGCGGTACCGATTTACAATGAGCAGTTCTTC.